This TCR beta chain was captured in a study of T-cell memory formation after mild COVID-19. In the study overall: The TCR clusters were mostly specific to one donor.

Concerning this clonotype itself: Its target is not known. Germline is not matched at one junction end, which may reflect a read error.

Overall study results and limits: Cross-reactive memory appears to have joined, as suggested by some responding clones showing up in pre-infection memory.

cDNA libraries for TCR alpha and TCR beta, carrying sample barcodes and UMIs, came from 5'RACE with constant-segment primers. TCRdb re-called the 5' RACE reads with MiXCR, one entry per CDR3 protein. The sample includes about 100,000 distinct CDR3 sequences, more than 9.5% of them seen just once. Per the germline V gene, CDR1 is LNHNV and CDR2 is YYDKDF (reference sequence). The CDR3 runs to 14 residues. The material sequenced was PBMCs or a T cell subset sorted from them (not recorded which). This chain connects TRBV15 to TRBJ2-2; D uncertain. This receptor was identified in a man younger than 30 who had mild COVID-19 (a few samples of this study predate the infection). Cell type and time point are not known. The CDR3 DNA reads as TGTGCCACCAGCAGAGGACCTAACACCCGGGAGCTGTTTTTT. Its translation is CATSRGPNTRELFF.